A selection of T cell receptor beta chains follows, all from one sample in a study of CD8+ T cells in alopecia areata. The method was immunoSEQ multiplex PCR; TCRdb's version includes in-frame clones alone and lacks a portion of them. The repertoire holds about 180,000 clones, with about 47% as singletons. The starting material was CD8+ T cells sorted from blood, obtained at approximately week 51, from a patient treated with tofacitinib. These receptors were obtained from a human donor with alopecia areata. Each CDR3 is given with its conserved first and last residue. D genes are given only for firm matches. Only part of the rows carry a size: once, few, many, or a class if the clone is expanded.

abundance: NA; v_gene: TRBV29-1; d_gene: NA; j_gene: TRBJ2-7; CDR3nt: TGCAGCGTTGAAGGGGAAAGGGATTACGAGCAGTACTTC; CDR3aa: CSVEGERDYEQYF
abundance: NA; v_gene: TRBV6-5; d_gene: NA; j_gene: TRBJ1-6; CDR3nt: TGTGCCAGCAGGGAGGACAACTCCTATAATTCACCCCTCCACTTT; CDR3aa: CASREDNSYNSPLHF
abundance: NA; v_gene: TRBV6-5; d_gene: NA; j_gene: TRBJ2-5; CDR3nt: TGTGCCAGCAGTTACTCGACGTCGTGGGAGACCCAGTACTTC; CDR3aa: CASSYSTSWETQYF
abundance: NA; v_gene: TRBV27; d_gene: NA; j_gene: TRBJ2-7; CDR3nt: TGTGCCAGCGGGGGAAGCTCCTACGAGCAGTACTTC; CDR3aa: CASGGSSYEQYF
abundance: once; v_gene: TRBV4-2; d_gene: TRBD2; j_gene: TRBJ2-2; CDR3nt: TGTGCCAGCAGCCACGTGACTAGCGGATTCTACGGGGAGCTGTTTTTT; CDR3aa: CASSHVTSGFYGELFF
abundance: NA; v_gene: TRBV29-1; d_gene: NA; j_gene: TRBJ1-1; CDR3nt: TGCAGCGTGGTGACAGTTATGAACACTGAAGCTTTCTTT; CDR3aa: CSVVTVMNTEAFF
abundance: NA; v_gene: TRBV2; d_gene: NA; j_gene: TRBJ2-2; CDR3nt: TGTGCCAGCAGTTGGACAGCCTTGTCGAACACCGGGGAGCTGTTTTTT; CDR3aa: CASSWTALSNTGELFF
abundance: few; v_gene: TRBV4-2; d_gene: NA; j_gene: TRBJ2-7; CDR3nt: TGTGCCAGCAGCCGGGAGGATACAGGGCCTGGCTCCTACGAGCAGTACTTC; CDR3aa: CASSREDTGPGSYEQYF
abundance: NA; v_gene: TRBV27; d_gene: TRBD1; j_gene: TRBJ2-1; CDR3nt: TGTGCCAGCAGTCAACGACAGGGGGCTGTCAATGAGCAGTTCTTC; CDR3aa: CASSQRQGAVNEQFF
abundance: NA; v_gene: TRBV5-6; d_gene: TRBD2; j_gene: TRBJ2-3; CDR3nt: TGTGCCAGCAGCTTGAAGCGGGGGGATACAGATACGCAGTATTTT; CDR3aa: CASSLKRGDTDTQYF
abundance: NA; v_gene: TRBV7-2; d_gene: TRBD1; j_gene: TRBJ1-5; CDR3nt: TGTGCCAGCAGCTTAGGTGGACAGGGTCATCAGCCCCAGCATTTT; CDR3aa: CASSLGGQGHQPQHF
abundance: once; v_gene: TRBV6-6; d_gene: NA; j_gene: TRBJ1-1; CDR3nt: TGTGCCAGCAGCCTTCGGACGGGAGAAGCTTTCTTT; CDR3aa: CASSLRTGEAFF
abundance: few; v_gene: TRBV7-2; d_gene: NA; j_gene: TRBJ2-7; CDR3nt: TGTGCCAGCAGCTTCGACTTTAGCTCCTACGAGCAGTACTTC; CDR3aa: CASSFDFSSYEQYF
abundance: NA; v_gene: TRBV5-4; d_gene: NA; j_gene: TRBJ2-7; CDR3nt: TGTGCCAGCAGCTTGGACAGGGCTTGGGAGCAGTACTTC; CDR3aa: CASSLDRAWEQYF
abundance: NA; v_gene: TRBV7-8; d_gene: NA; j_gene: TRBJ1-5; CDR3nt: TGTGCCAGCAACCTCGGTGGGGGAAAAGAGAATCAGCCCCAGCATTTT; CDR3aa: CASNLGGGKENQPQHF
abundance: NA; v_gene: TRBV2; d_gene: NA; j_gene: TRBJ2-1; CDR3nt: TGTGCCAGCATTCCAGACTACAATGAGCAGTTCTTC; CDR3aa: CASIPDYNEQFF
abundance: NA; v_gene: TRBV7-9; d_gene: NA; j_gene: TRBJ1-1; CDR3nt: TGTGCCAGCAGCCCTCTGGCTACCTGGGAGTACACTGAAGCTTTCTTT; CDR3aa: CASSPLATWEYTEAFF
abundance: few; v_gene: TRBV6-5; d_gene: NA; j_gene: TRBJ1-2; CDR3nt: TGTGCCAGCAGTTACTCTCGGGGCCAGCCCCCTGGCTACACCTTC; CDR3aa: CASSYSRGQPPGYTF
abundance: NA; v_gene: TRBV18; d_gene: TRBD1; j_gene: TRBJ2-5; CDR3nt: TGTGCCAGCTCACCACGACAGGGGCAAGAGACCCAGTACTTC; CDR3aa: CASSPRQGQETQYF
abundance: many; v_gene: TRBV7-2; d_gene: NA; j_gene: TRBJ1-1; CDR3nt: TGTGCCAGCAGCAAGAACACTGAAGCTTTCTTT; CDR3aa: CASSKNTEAFF
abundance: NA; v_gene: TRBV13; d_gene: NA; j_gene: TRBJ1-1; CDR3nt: TGTGCCAGCAGCTTAGGGCCGAACACTGAAGCTTTCTTT; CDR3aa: CASSLGPNTEAFF
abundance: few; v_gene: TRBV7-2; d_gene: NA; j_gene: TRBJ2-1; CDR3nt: TGTGCCAGCAGCGTCAGCCGCTACAATGAGCAGTTCTTC; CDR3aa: CASSVSRYNEQFF
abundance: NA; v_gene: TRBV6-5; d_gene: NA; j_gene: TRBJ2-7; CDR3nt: TGTGCCAGCAGTTCACTACAGGAATCCGAAGTCTACGAGCAGTACTTC; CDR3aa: CASSSLQESEVYEQYF
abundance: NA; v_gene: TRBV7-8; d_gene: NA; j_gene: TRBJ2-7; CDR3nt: TGTGCCAGCAGCCTCAGGGGCGCCTACGAGCAGTACTTC; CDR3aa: CASSLRGAYEQYF
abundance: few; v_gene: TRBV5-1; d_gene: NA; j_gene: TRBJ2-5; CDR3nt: TGCGCCAGCAGCTTGGGGGTCTGGACAGCCCGTCGGGTGAGGACCCAGTACTTC; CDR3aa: CASSLGVWTARRVRTQYF
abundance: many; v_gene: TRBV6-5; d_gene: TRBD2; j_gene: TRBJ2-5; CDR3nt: TGTGCCAGCAGTTACTCGACTAGCGGGGGGGAGACCCAGTACTTC; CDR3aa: CASSYSTSGGETQYF
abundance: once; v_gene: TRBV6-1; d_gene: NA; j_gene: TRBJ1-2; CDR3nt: TGTGCCAGCAGTGAAGCTGGCAGGGGAGGAGGTTACACCTTC; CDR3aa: CASSEAGRGGGYTF
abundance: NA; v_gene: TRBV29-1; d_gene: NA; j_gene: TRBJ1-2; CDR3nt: TGCAGCCCATGGGGACCTAACTATGGCTACACCTTC; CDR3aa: CSPWGPNYGYTF
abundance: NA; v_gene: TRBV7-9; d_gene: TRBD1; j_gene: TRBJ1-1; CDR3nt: TGTGCCAGCAGCCGGGACAGGGACACGAACACTGAAGCTTTCTTT; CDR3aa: CASSRDRDTNTEAFF
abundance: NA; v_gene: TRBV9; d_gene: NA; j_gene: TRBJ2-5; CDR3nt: TGTGCCAGCAGCGTAGGGGGGACCCAAGAGACCCAGTACTTC; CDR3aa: CASSVGGTQETQYF
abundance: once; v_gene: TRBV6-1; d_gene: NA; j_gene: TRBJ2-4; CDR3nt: TGTGCCAGCAGTGAAGCACCCTCTCGGGTCATTCAGTACTTC; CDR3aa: CASSEAPSRVIQYF
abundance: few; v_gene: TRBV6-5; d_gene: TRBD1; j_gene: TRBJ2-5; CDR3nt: TGTGCCAGCAGTTACGCCCCAGGGGGCGCGGAGACCCAGTACTTC; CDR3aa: CASSYAPGGAETQYF
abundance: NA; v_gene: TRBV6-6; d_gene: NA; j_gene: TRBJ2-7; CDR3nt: TGTGCCAGCAGATGGACAGACCACTACGAGCAGTACTTC; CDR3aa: CASRWTDHYEQYF
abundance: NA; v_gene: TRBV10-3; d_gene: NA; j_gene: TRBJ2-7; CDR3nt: TGTGCCATCAGTGTTGGGCAGAACAAAGCCTACGAGCAGTACTTC; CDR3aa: CAISVGQNKAYEQYF
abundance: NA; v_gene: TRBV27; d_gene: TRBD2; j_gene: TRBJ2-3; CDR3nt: TGTGCCAGCAGTCCGGGGGGACCGGCTCTAGCAGATACGCAGTATTTT; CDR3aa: CASSPGGPALADTQYF
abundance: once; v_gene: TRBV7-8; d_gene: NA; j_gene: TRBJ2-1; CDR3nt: TGTGCCAGCAGCTTCGGCCCCGAGAATGAGCAGTTCTTC; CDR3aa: CASSFGPENEQFF
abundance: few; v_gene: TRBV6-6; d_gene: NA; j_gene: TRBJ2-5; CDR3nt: TGTGCCAGCCTCCGGTTTGGAGAGACCCAGTACTTC; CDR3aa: CASLRFGETQYF
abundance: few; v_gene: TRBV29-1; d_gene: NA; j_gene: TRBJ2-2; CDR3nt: TGCAGCGTTGTCAGGGCCAGGGACACCGGGGAGCTGTTTTTT; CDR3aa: CSVVRARDTGELFF
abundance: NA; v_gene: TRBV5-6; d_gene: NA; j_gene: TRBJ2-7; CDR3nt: TGTGCCAGCAGCTTGACCGAGAACTACGAGCAGTACTTC; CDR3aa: CASSLTENYEQYF
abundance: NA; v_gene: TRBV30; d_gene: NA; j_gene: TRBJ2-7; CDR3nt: TGTGCCTGGACGCGGCAGGGATCATACGAGCAGTACTTC; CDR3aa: CAWTRQGSYEQYF
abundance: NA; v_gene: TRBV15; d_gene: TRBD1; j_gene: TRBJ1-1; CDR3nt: TGTGCCACCAGTCGACAGGGGGCGGGTACTGAAGCTTTCTTT; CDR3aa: CATSRQGAGTEAFF
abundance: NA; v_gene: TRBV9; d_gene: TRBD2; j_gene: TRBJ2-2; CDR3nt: TGTGCCAGCAGCACCGGACTAGCGGGGGGATGGACCGGGGAGCTGTTTTTT; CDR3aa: CASSTGLAGGWTGELFF
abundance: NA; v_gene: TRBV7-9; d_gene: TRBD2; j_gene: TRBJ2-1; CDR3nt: TGTGCCAGCAGCTTTGAAGCGGGACTCCGCTCCCCCAATGAGCAGTTCTTC; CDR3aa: CASSFEAGLRSPNEQFF
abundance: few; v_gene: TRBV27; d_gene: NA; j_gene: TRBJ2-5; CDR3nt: TGTGCCAGCAGTTTACTAGGGACCCAGTACTTC; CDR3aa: CASSLLGTQYF
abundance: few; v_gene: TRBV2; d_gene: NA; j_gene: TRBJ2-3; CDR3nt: TGTGCCAGCAGAGCGACCACAGATACGCAGTATTTT; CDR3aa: CASRATTDTQYF